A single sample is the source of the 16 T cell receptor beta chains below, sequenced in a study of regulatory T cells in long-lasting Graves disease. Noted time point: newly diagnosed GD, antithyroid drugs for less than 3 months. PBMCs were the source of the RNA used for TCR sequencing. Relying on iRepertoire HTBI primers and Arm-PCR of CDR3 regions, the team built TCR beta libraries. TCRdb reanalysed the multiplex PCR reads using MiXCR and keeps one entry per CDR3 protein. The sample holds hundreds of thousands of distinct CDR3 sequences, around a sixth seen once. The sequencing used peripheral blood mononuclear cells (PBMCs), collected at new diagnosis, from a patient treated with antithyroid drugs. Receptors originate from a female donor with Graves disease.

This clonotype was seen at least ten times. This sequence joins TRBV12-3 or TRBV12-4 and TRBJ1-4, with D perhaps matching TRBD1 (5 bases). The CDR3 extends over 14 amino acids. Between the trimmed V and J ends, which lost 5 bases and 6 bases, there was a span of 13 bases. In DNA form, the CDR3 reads TGTGCCAGCAGTCTGAGGGGTCGTCATGAAAAACTGTTTTTT. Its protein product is CASSLRGRHEKLFF.

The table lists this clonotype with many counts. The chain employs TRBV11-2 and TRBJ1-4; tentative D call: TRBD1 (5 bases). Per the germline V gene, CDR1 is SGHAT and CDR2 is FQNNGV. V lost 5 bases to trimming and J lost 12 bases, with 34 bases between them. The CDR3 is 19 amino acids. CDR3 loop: CASSPGTFFQIRTIGELFF. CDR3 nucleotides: TGTGCCAGCAGCCCAGGGACTTTTTTTCAGATTCGGACGATTGGAGAACTGTTTTTT.

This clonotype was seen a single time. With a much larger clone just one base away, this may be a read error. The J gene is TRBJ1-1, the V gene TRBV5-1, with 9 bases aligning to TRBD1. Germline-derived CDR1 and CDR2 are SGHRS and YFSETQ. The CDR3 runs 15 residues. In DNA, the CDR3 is TGCGCCAGCAGCCTCACGGGACAGGGAGGAACTGAATCTTTCTTT. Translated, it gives CASSLTGQGGTESFF.

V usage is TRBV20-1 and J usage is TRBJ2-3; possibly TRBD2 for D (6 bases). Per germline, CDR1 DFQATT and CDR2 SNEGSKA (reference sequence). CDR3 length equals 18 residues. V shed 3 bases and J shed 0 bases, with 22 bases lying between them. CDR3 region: CSARVIADTAFSTDTQYF. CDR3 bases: TGCAGTGCTAGGGTAATAGCGGATACCGCCTTTAGCACAGATACGCAGTATTTT.

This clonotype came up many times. CDR3 coding DNA: TGTGCCAGCAGCTTCGGGGAGAGCGGCTACACCTTC. Protein product: CASSFGESGYTF. The chain recombines TRBV3-1 with TRBJ1-2; D gene unclear. The CDR3 extends over 12 amino acids. Germline V CDR1 and CDR2: LGHDT, YNNKEL (reference sequence). Trimming removed 5 bases at V and 8 bases at J, with 12 bases between.

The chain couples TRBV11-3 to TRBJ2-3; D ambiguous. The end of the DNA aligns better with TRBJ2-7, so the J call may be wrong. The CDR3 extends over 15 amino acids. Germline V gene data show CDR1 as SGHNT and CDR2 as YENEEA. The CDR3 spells CASSLVLLSSYEQYF. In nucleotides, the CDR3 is TGTGCCAGCAGCTTAGTTCTCTTAAGCTCCTACGAGCAGTACTTC.

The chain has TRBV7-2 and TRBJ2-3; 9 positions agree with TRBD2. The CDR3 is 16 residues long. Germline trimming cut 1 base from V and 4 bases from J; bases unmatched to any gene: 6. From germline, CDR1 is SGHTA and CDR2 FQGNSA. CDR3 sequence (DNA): TGTGCCAGCAGCTTAGTCTTAGCGGGAGAGGCAGATACGCAGTATTTT. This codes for CASSLVLAGEADTQYF.

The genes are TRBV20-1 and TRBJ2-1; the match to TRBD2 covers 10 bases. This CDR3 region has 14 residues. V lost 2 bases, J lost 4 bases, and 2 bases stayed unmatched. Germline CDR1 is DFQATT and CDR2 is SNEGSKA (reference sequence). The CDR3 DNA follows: TGCAGTGCTAGACTAGCGGGGGAGTACAATGAGCAGTTCTTC. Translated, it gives CSARLAGEYNEQFF.

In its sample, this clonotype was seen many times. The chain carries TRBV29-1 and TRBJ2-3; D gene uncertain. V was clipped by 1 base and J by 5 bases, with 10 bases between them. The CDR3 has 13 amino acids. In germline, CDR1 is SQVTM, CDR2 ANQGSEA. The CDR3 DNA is TGCAGCGTTGAAGTCGCGACTGGAGATACGCAGTATTTT. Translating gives CSVEVATGDTQYF.

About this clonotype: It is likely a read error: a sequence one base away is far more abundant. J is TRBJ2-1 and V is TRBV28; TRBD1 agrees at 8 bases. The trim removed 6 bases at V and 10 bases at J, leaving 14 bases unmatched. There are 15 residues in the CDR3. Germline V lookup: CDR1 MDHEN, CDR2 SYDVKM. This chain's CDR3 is CASSLLRTGFEEQFF. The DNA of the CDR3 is TGTGCCAGCAGCCTCTTAAGGACAGGGTTTGAGGAGCAGTTCTTC.

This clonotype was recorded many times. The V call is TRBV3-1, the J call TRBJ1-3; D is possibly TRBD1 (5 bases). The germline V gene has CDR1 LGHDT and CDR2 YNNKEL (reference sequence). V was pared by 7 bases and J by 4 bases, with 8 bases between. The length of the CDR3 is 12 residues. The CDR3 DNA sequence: TGTGCCAGCACCCGGGGCGGAAACACCATATATTTT. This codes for CASTRGGNTIYF.

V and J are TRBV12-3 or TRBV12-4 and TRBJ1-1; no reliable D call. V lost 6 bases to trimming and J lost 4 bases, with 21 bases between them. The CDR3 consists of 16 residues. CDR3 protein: CASSPRAAWLGTEAFF. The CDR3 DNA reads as TGTGCCAGCAGCCCTCGGGCTGCGTGGCTGGGCACTGAAGCTTTCTTT.

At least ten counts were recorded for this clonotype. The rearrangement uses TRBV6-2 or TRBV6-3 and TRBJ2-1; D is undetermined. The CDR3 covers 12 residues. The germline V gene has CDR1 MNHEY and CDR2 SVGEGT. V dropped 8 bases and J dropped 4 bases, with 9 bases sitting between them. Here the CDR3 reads CASGEQYNEQFF. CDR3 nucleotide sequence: TGTGCCAGCGGTGAACAATACAATGAGCAGTTCTTC.

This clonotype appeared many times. CDR3 DNA sequence: TGTGCCAGCAGTCTCGCCCCGGGGGCTGGGGAGACCACTGAAGCTTTCTTT. This gives the protein CASSLAPGAGETTEAFF. J is TRBJ1-1 and V is TRBV28, with D possibly matching TRBD1 (6 bases). The CDR3 consists of 17 residues. Trimming took off 5 bases at V and 4 bases at J, with 23 bases between the two ends. Germline values: CDR1 MDHEN, CDR2 SYDVKM.

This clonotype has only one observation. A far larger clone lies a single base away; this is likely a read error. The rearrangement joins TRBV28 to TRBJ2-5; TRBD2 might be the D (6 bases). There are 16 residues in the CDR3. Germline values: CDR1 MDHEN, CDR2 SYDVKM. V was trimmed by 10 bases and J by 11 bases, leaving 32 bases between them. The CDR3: CATQGLRGSSYNEQYF. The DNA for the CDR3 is TGTGCCACCCAGGGCCTGCGGGGTAGCTCCTACAATGAGCAGTACTTC.

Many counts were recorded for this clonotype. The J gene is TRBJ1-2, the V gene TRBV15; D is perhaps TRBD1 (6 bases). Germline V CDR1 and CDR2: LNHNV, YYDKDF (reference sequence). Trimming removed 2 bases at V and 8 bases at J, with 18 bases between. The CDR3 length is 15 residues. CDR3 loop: CATSRKGQGRRGYTF. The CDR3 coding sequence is TGTGCCACCAGCAGAAAGGGGCAGGGGCGGAGAGGCTACACCTTC. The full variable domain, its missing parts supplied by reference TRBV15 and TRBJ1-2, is DAMVIQNPRYQVTQFGKPVTLSCSQTLNHNVMYWYQQKSSQAPKLLFHYYDKDFNNEADTPDNFQSRRPNTSFCFLDIRSPGLGDTAMYLCATSRKGQGRRGYTFGSGTRLTVV.